This TCR beta chain was documented in a study of cytomegalovirus exposure and HLA in healthy donors. Study-level points and caveats: Cytomegalovirus status was reportedly diagnosed by the classifier with high sensitivity and specificity. Later work showed greater clonal expansion in HLA-associated TCR beta chains than in equally common others. Most likely, a cluster of highly shared sequence variants arose as a sequencing artifact. CMV serostatus stood as the only immune exposure information on hand.

As to this clone: As yet, its antigen is unknown.

PCR involved 60 Vbeta and 13 Jbeta primers. Libraries were prepared by immunoSEQ multiplex PCR; TCRdb keeps only in-frame clonotypes and omits some of them. The sample lists under 200,000 clones, more than 75% occurring once. Trimming removed 4 bases at V and 2 bases at J, with 10 bases between. This CDR3 comprises 14 residues. Germline CDR1 is SGDLS and CDR2 is YYNGEE. The sequence was obtained from a man in his forties in good health and CMV-seropositive. The chain combines TRBV9 with TRBJ1-3; D is uncertain. Sequencing was done on a sample of PBMCs. The CDR3 bases are TGTGCCAGCAGCCCGTCGGGGACTGGAAACACCATATATTTT. This sequence encodes CASSPSGTGNTIYF.